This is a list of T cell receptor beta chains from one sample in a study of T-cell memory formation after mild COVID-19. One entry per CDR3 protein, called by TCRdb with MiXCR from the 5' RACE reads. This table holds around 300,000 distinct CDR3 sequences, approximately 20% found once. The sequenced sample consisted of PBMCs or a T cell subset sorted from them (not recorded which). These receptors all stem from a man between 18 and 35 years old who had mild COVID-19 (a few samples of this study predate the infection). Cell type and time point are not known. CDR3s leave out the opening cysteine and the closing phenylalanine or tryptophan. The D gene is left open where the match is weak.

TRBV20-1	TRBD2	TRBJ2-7	SVSGGYEQY
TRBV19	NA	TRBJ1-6	ASSTDRNSPLH
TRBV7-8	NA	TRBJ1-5	ASSLASGGGNQPQH
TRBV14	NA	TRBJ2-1	ASSPLSDRLGEQF
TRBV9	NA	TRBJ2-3	ASSPTPGWGWDTQY
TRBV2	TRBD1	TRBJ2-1	ASSDRTYAEQF
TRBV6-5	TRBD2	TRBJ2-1	ASSLAGGVPEQF
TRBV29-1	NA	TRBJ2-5	SVEDRGQETQY
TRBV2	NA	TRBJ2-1	ASSEPGSGDNEQF
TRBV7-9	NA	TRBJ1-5	ASSEYSNQPQH
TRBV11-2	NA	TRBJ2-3	ASSFYGGRDTQY
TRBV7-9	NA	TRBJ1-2	ASSSRTEPYGYT
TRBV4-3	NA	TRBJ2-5	ASSQVEWQETQY
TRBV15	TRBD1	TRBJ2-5	ATSRDPGGRETQY
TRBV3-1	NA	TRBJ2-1	ASSQERTGDNEQF
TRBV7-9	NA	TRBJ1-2	ASSFPGPRNYGYT
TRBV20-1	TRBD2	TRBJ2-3	SARSLAGGTDTQY
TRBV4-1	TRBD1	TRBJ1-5	ASNSPGQGTLTSQPQH
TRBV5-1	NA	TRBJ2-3	ASSPQTGTDTQY
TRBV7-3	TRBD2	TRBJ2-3	ASSLAGGTDTQY
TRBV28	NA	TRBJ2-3	ASTLASSDTQY
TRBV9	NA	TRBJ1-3	ASSASGVTGNTIY
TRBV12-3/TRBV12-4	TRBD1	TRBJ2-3	ASRQGAIDTQY
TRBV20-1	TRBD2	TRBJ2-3	RVTSGHTQY
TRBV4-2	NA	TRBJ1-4	ASSQAVTADPNEKLF
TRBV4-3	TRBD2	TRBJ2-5	ASSQVERGQETQY
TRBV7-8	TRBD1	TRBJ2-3	ASSLRTGGTD
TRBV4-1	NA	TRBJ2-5	ASSRSEGVVSEETQY
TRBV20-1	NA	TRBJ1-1	SAREGGDTEAF
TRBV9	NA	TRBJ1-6	ASRLGLGNSPLH
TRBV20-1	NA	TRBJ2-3	SARGRDRRSTDTQY
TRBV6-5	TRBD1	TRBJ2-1	ASSQDRGRPYNEQF
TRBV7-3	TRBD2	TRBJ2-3	ASSPKGLAEADTQY
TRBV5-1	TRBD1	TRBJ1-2	ASSLRIGTGKYGYT
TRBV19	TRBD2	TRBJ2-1	ASCTGTSAVNEQF
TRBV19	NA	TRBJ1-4	ASRRKGDNNEKLF
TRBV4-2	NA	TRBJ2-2	ASSQAGRHTGELF
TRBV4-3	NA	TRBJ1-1	ASSQGSLNLNTEAF
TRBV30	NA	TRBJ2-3	AWSVLGSTDTQY
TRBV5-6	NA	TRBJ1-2	ASSLEGREKYGYT
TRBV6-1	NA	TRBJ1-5	ASSEGISNQPQH
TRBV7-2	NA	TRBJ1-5	ASSLDISIQPQH
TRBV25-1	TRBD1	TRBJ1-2	ASMDRADGYT
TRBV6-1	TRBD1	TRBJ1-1	ASSEDRDTEAF
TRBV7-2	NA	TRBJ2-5	ASSRAEEETQY
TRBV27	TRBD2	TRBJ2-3	ASSSTSGGGTDTQY
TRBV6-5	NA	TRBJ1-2	ASYGQPGGYT
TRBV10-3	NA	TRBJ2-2	AISESAGYTGELF
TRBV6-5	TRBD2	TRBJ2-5	ASSYSKASGWQETQY